Listed here are 25 T cell receptor beta chains from one sample, sequenced in a study of shared clonotypes between healthy human individuals. Naive CD8 cells lacked CD45RO and underwent positive selection for CCR7, leaving out terminally differentiated effector memory CD45RA+ cells. Clones were read by immunoSEQ multiplex PCR, and TCRdb kept only the in-frame ones, dropping some. This sample carries about 590,000 clones, about 95% of them seen once, and the ten largest clones take less than 0.13%. Material for sequencing was naive CD8+ T cells sorted from blood. Receptors originate from a woman aged 25 to 39 in good health.

The V gene is TRBV15, the J gene TRBJ2-7; 16 positions agree with TRBD2. Per the germline V gene, CDR1 is LNHNV and CDR2 is YYDKDF (reference sequence). V trimming: 2 bases; J trimming: 5 bases; junction bases outside the gene matches: 6. The CDR3 has 17 amino acids. For the CDR3, the DNA is TGTGCCACCAGCAGAACGGGACTAGCGGGAGGGCCTGACGAGCAGTACTTC. Protein sequence: CATSRTGLAGGPDEQYF.

This rearrangement joins TRBV7-9 to TRBJ2-5; tentative D call: TRBD1 (5 bases). The germline V gene has CDR1 SEHNR and CDR2 FQNEAQ (reference sequence). The CDR3 has 15 amino acids. The germline V and J ends were trimmed by 5 bases and 2 bases, with 15 bases remaining between them. The CDR3 DNA reads as TGTGCCAGCAGCATACCCCAGGGTCAGCAAGAGACCCAGTACTTC. Amino acids: CASSIPQGQQETQYF.

The rearrangement links TRBV19 to TRBJ2-7; no clear D gene. Germline V CDR1 and CDR2: LNHDA, SQIVND (reference sequence). The ends were cut back, 6 bases at V and 0 bases at J, with 9 bases in the middle. The CDR3 loop spans 13 amino acids. The CDR3 sequence: CASSPQASYEQYF. The CDR3 DNA sequence: TGTGCCAGTAGCCCCCAAGCCTCCTACGAGCAGTACTTC.

The chain carries TRBV18 and TRBJ2-7; 8 bases align to TRBD1. Trimming removed 0 bases from V and 5 bases from J; junction bases left unmatched: 12. The CDR3 runs 17 residues. Germline CDR1 reads KGHSH; CDR2 reads LQKENI. The CDR3 DNA reads TGTGCCAGCTCACCACCAACCGCCGCTACAGGGGGTAACGAGCAGTACTTC. Its protein is CASSPPTAATGGNEQYF. Supplemented by reference TRBV18 and TRBJ2-7, the full variable domain reads NAGVMQNPRHLVRRRGQEARLRCSPMKGHSHVYWYRQLPEEGLKFMVYLQKENIIDESGMPKERFSAEFPKEGPSILRIQQVVRGDSAAYFCASSPPTAATGGNEQYFGPGTRLTVT.

The chain has TRBV4-2 and TRBJ2-7; 8 bases align to TRBD2. Germline lookup yields CDR1 LGHNA and CDR2 YNFKEQ. J gave up 6 bases and V 2 bases, and 6 bases lay outside the gene matches. The CDR3 length is 14 residues. Here the CDR3 reads CASSQREGPSEQYF. In nucleotides, the CDR3 is TGTGCCAGCAGCCAACGGGAGGGCCCCAGCGAGCAGTACTTC.

This clone was detected only once. The CDR3 nucleotides read TGTGCCAGCAGCTTAGATGAGGTTCCGGGGCCGCCAACGCAGTATTTT. Translation gives CASSLDEVPGPPTQYF. The V and J genes are TRBV7-8 and TRBJ2-3; D assignment may be TRBD1 or TRBD2 (5 bases each). V dropped 1 base and J dropped 9 bases, with 20 bases sitting between them. This CDR3 spans 16 amino acids. Germline assignment: CDR1 SGHVS and CDR2 FQNEAQ.

The chain has TRBV28 and TRBJ2-3; D not certain. Germline V gene data show CDR1 as MDHEN and CDR2 as SYDVKM. Trimming stripped 3 bases from V and 5 bases from J, with 12 bases between. CDR3 length: 14 amino acids. CDR3 residues: CASSFPLSGDTQYF. CDR3 in DNA: TGTGCCAGCAGTTTCCCTCTGTCAGGAGATACGCAGTATTTT. Full variable domain (rest looked up from reference TRBV28 and TRBJ2-3): DVKVTQSSRYLVKRTGEKVFLECVQDMDHENMFWYRQDPGLGLRLIYFSYDVKMKEKGDIPEGYSVSREKKERFSLILESASTNQTSMYLCASSFPLSGDTQYFGPGTRLTVL.

The J gene is TRBJ1-5, the V gene TRBV11-2; D remains ambiguous. The CDR3 is 15 residues long. CDR1 SGHAT and CDR2 FQNNGV come from the germline V gene. Trimming removed 5 bases at V and 0 bases at J, with 11 bases between. This chain's CDR3 is CASSAGQVSNQPQHF. The DNA of the CDR3 is TGTGCCAGCAGCGCCGGGCAGGTTAGCAATCAGCCCCAGCATTTT.

This chain connects TRBV5-4 to TRBJ2-5; D not resolved. The CDR3 runs to 13 residues. CDR1 is SGHNT, CDR2 YYREEE, per germline (reference sequence). V gave up 3 bases and J gave up 3 bases, with 9 bases separating them. The CDR3 DNA sequence: TGTGCCAGCAGCTCCCCTGGGGAAGAGACCCAGTACTTC. This sequence encodes CASSSPGEETQYF.

The chain carries TRBV28 and TRBJ2-7; D is unresolved. Germline-derived CDR1 and CDR2 are MDHEN and SYDVKM. This CDR3 region has 11 residues. With 3 bases removed from V and 7 bases from J, the gap between germline ends came to 7 bases. This CDR3 reads CASSFIGEQYF. As DNA, the CDR3 is TGTGCCAGCAGTTTTATAGGAGAGCAGTACTTC.

The chain uses TRBV7-2 and TRBJ1-1, with unresolved D. The CDR3 is made up of 16 amino acids. The germline V gene has CDR1 SGHTA and CDR2 FQGNSA. V gave up 5 bases and J gave up 7 bases, with 23 bases separating them. DNA of the CDR3: TGTGCCAGCAGCCCCCTCACTCCGCCTGTGGGTATTGAAGCTTTCTTT. It codes for CASSPLTPPVGIEAFF.

The chain links TRBV28 to TRBJ2-7; 7 nucleotides agree with TRBD1. The CDR3 is made up of 12 amino acids. The germline CDR1 and CDR2 sequences are MDHEN and SYDVKM. J lost 7 bases, V lost 6 bases, and 6 bases had no gene match. For the CDR3, the DNA is TGTGCCAGCAGCCACGACAGGGTAGAGCAGTACTTC. It translates to CASSHDRVEQYF.

The chain combines TRBV7-7 with TRBJ2-2; no reliable D call. This CDR3 spans 18 amino acids. The germline V gene encodes CDR1 SSHAT and CDR2 FNYEAQ (reference sequence). The ends were cut back, 1 base at V and 7 bases at J, with 22 bases in the middle. CDR3 DNA: TGTGCCAGCAGCTTAGGGTCGATGGACGCCTCGCATGGCGGGGAGCTGTTTTTT. This sequence encodes CASSLGSMDASHGGELFF.

The chain couples TRBV27 to TRBJ2-7; a weak D match, TRBD2 (6 bases). Trimming cost V 10 bases and J 0 bases, with 25 bases left between them. The CDR3 runs 17 residues. Germline V gene data show CDR1 as MNHEY and CDR2 as SMNVEV (reference sequence). CDR3 sequence (DNA): TGTGCCACAACCACCGGGGACTGTCAAAAGGGCTCCTACGAGCAGTACTTC. This gives the protein CATTTGDCQKGSYEQYF.

This rearrangement joins TRBV29-1 to TRBJ1-2; D remains unclear. Per the germline V gene, CDR1 is SQVTM and CDR2 is ANQGSEA. This CDR3 contains 11 residues. V lost 6 bases and J lost 8, with 13 bases in between. The CDR3 reads CSVGSTGGYTF. For the CDR3, the DNA is TGCAGCGTGGGTAGCACGGGAGGCTACACCTTC.

This rearrangement joins TRBV7-9 to TRBJ2-1; perhaps TRBD2 as D (6 bases). CDR1 and CDR2 (germline): SEHNR, FQNEAQ (reference sequence). The CDR3 totals 15 residues. V was pared by 5 bases and J by 7 bases, with 18 bases between. CDR3 DNA sequence: TGTGCCAGCAGCCGGCCTACAGCGGGTTTGAATGAGCAGTTCTTC. Its translation is CASSRPTAGLNEQFF.

The CDR3, as DNA: TGCACCAGCAGCCAAGTTGTGGTACGGGGTTGGGACACTGAAGCTTTCTTT. Protein product: CTSSQVVVRGWDTEAFF. V gene TRBV1 combines with J gene TRBJ1-1. TRBV1 is a documented pseudogene. The CDR3 contains 17 residues.

This chain uses TRBV5-4 with TRBJ1-1, with 7 bases fitting TRBD1. The V and J ends lost 0 bases and 4 bases, in that order; junction bases with no gene match: 15. The germline V gene has CDR1 SGHNT and CDR2 YYREEE (reference sequence). CDR3 size: 18 residues. CDR3 region: CASSLGVGRGERSTEAFF. The CDR3 DNA follows: TGTGCCAGCAGCTTGGGTGTCGGCAGGGGGGAGAGGAGCACTGAAGCTTTCTTT. The whole variable domain, filled in from reference TRBV5-4 and TRBJ1-1, reads ETGVTQSPTHLIKTRGQQVTLRCSSQSGHNTVSWYQQALGQGPQFIFQYYREEENGRGNFPPRFSGLQFPNYSSELNVNALELDDSALYLCASSLGVGRGERSTEAFFGQGTRLTVV.

This clone appeared a single time. The chain uses TRBV7-9 and TRBJ2-5; 10 bases are a match to TRBD2. CDR3 length: 16 amino acids. The ends lost 1 base at V and 5 bases at J; junction bases unmatched: 7. Germline values: CDR1 SEHNR, CDR2 FQNEAQ (reference sequence). CDR3 DNA: TGTGCCAGCAGCTTAGTACAGCGGGAGGGCTGGGAGACCCAGTACTTC. Encoded protein: CASSLVQREGWETQYF.

V usage is TRBV6-5 and J usage is TRBJ1-5; D not certain. The CDR3 is 10 amino acids. The V gene lost 8 bases and the J gene lost 6 bases, with 5 bases spanning the gap. Germline-derived CDR1 and CDR2 are MNHEY and SVGAGI. The CDR3 sequence is CASGIQPQHF. The CDR3 DNA reads TGTGCCAGCGGGATTCAGCCCCAGCATTTT.

The chain is built from TRBV28 and TRBJ1-5; D remains ambiguous. CDR1 is MDHEN and CDR2 is SYDVKM in the germline V gene. V was cut by 1 base and J by 3 bases, with 13 bases left in between. CDR3 size: 16 residues. CDR3 DNA sequence: TGTGCCAGCAGTTTATCTCTTCCTCAAGACAATCAGCCCCAGCATTTT. The encoded protein is CASSLSLPQDNQPQHF.

The chain employs TRBV11-2 and TRBJ2-3, with D possibly matching TRBD2 (6 bases). Trimming removed 1 base at V and 5 bases at J, with 10 bases between. The V gene's germline CDR1 is SGHAT and CDR2 FQNNGV. The CDR3 extends over 14 amino acids. The CDR3 protein is CASSLVAEGDTQYF. CDR3 nucleotides: TGTGCCAGCAGCTTAGTAGCGGAGGGAGATACGCAGTATTTT. Using reference TRBV11-2 and TRBJ2-3 for the parts outside the CDR3, the full variable domain is EAGVAQSPRYKIIEKRQSVAFWCNPISGHATLYWYQQILGQGPKLLIQFQNNGVVDDSQLPKDRFSAERLKGVDSTLKIQPAKLEDSAVYLCASSLVAEGDTQYFGPGTRLTVL.

The V and J genes are TRBV29-1 and TRBJ2-1, with a weak D call TRBD2 (7 bases). In germline, CDR1 is SQVTM, CDR2 ANQGSEA. The CDR3 has 13 amino acids. V was cut by 0 bases and J by 12 bases, with 15 bases left in between. CDR3 protein: CSVEDPGGRGQFF. For the CDR3, the DNA is TGCAGCGTTGAAGATCCGGGGGGCCGGGGGCAGTTCTTC.

The V call is TRBV27, the J call TRBJ2-7; 12 bases match TRBD2. CDR3 length: 15 residues. Germline V gene sequence: CDR1 MNHEY, CDR2 SMNVEV (reference sequence). V lost 4 bases, J lost 4 bases, and 5 bases stayed unmatched. The CDR3 DNA reads TGTGCCAGCAGTTCGACTAGCGGGAGCTCATACGAGCAGTACTTC. This encodes CASSSTSGSSYEQYF.

The chain has TRBV15 and TRBJ1-1, with D perhaps TRBD1 (6 bases). V lost 3 bases, J lost 1 base, and 15 bases lay in between. The CDR3 has 16 residues. Germline V gives CDR1 LNHNV, CDR2 YYDKDF (reference sequence). CDR3: CATSSLDAGENTEAFF. The CDR3 coding sequence is TGTGCCACCAGCAGCCTTGACGCAGGGGAGAACACTGAAGCTTTCTTT.